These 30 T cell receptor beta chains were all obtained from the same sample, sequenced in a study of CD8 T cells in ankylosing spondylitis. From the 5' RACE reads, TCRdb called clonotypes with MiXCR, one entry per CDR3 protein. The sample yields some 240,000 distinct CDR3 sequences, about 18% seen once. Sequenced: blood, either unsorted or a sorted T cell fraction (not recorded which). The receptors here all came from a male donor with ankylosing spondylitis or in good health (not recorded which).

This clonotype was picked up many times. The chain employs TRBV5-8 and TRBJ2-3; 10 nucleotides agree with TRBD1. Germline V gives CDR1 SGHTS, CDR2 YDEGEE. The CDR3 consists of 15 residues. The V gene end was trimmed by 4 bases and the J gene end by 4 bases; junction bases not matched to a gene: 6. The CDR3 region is CASSGQGDRADTQYF. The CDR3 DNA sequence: TGTGCCAGCAGCGGACAGGGGGACAGGGCAGATACGCAGTATTTT. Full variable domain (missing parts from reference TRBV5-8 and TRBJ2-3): EAGVTQSPTHLIKTRGQQATLRCSPISGHTSVYWYQQALGLGLQFLLWYDEGEERNRGNFPPRFSGRQFPNYSSELNVNALELEDSALYLCASSGQGDRADTQYFGPGTRLTVL.

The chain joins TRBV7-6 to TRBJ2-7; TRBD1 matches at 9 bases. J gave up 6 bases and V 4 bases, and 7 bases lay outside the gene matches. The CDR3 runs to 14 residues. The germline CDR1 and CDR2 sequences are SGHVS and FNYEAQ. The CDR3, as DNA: TGTGCCAGCAGCTCGGAAAGGACAGGGGTCGAGCAGTACTTC. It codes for CASSSERTGVEQYF.

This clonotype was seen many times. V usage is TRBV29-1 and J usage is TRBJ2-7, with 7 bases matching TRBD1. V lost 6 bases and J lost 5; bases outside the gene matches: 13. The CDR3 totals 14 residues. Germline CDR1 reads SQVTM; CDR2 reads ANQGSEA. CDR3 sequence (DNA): TGCAGCGTCGCTTCACAGGGGTTTGGGCACGAGCAGTACTTC. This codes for CSVASQGFGHEQYF.

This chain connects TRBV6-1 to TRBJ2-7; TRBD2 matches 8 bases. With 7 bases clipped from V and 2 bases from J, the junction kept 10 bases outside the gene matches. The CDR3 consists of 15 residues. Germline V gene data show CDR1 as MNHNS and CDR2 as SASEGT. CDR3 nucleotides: TGTGCCAGCACCTGGGGGCTAGCGGGCACCTACGAGCAGTACTTC. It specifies CASTWGLAGTYEQYF.

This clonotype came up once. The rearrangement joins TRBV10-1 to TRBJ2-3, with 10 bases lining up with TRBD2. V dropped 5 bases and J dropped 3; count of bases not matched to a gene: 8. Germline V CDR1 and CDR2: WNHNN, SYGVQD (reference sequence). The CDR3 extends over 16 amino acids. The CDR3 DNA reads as TGCGCCAGCAGTAACTCTCTAGCGGGAGAGACAGATACGCAGTATTTT. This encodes CASSNSLAGETDTQYF.

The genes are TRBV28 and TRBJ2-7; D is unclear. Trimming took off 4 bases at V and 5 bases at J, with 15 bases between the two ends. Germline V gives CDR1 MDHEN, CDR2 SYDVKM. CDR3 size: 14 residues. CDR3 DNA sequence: TGTGCCAGCAGTTATACGCGAGCTGGGAACGAGCAGTACTTC. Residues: CASSYTRAGNEQYF.

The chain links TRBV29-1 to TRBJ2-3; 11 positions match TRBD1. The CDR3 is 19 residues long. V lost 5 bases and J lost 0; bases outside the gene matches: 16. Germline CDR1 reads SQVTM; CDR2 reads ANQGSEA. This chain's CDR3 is CSVRTSTRDRGSSTDTQYF. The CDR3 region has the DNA TGCAGCGTTCGAACCTCCACCCGGGACAGGGGGTCTAGCACAGATACGCAGTATTTT.

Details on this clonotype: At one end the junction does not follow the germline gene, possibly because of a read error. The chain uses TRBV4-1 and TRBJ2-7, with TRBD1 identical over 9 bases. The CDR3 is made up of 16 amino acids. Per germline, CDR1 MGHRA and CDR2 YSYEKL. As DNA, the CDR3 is TGCGCCCGCAGCCAGTCCCCCGGGACAGGGCTTTACGAGCAGTACTTC. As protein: CARSQSPGTGLYEQYF.

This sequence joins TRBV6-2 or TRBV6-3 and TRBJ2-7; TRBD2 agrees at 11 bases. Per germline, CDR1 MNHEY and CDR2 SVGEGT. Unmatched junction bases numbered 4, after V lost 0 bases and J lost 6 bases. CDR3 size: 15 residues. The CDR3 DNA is TGTGCCAGCAGTTACTCGGGACTAGCGGAGGCCGAGCAGTACTTC. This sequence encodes CASSYSGLAEAEQYF.

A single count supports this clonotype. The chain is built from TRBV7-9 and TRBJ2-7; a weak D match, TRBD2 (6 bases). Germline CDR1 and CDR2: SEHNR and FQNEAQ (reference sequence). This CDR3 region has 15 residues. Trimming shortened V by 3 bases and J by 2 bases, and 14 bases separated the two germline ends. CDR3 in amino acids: CASSFIREFAYEQYF. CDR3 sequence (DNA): TGTGCCAGCAGCTTTATACGGGAGTTCGCCTACGAGCAGTACTTC.

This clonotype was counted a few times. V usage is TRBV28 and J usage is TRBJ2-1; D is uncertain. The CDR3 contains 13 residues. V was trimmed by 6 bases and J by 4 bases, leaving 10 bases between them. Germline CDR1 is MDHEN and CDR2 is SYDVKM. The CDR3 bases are TGTGCCAGCAGAACGACCGCATACAATGAGCAGTTCTTC. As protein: CASRTTAYNEQFF.

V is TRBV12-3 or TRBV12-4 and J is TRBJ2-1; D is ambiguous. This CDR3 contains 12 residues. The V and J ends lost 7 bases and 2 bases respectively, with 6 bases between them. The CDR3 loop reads CASTGPYNEQFF. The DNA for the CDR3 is TGTGCCAGCACAGGACCCTACAATGAGCAGTTCTTC.

Here the CDR3 DNA reads TGCGCCAGCAGCCAAACGGGACTAGCGGGAGACGATGAGCAGTTCTTC. Translated: CASSQTGLAGDDEQFF. The genes are TRBV4-1 and TRBJ2-1; TRBD2 agrees at 14 bases. CDR3 length: 16 residues. Trimming at V came to 2 bases and at J to 8 bases, leaving 5 bases not matched to a gene. Germline V gene lookup returns CDR1 MGHRA and CDR2 YSYEKL.

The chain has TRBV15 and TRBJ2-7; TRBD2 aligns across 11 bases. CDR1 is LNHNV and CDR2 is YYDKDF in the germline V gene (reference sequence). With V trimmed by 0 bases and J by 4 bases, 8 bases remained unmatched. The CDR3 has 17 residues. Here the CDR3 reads CATSRDPLRLAGYEQYF. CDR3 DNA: TGTGCCACCAGCAGAGATCCCCTTCGACTAGCGGGGTACGAGCAGTACTTC.

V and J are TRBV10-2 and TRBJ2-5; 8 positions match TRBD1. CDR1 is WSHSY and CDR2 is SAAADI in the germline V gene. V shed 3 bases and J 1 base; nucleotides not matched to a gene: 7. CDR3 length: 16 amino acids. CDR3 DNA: TGCGCCAGCAGTGATGCACGGGGACAGGCCCAAGAGACCCAGTACTTC. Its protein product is CASSDARGQAQETQYF.

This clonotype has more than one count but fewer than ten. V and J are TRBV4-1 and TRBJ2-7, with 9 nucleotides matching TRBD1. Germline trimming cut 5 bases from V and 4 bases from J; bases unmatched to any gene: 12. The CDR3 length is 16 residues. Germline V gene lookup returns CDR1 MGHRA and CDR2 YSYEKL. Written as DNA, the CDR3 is TGCGCCAGCAGCACCACCCGGACAGGGGAGGGATACGAGCAGTACTTC. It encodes CASSTTRTGEGYEQYF.

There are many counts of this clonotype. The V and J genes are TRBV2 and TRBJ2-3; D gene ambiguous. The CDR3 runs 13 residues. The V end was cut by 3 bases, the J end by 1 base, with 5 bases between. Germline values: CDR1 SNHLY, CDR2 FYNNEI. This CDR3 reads CASSEGRTDTQYF. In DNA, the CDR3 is TGTGCCAGCAGTGAGGGCCGCACAGATACGCAGTATTTT.

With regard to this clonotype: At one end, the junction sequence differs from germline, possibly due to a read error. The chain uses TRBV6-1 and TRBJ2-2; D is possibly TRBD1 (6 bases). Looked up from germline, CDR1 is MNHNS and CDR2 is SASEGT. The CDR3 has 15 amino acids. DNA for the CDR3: TGTGCCAGCAAAGGGGGTCGCCTTAACACCGGGGAGCCGTTTTTT. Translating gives CASKGGRLNTGEPFF.

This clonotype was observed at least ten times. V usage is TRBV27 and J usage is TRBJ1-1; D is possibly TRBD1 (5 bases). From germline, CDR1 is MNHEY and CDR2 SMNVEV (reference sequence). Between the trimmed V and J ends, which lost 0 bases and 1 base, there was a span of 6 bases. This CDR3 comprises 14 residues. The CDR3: CASSLSTENTEAFF. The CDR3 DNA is TGTGCCAGCAGTTTATCGACAGAGAACACTGAAGCTTTCTTT.

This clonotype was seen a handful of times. In DNA, the CDR3 is TGCGCCAGCAGCCAAGTAGGGGTGGGGAACATTCAGTACTTC. Translated, it gives CASSQVGVGNIQYF. This rearrangement joins TRBV4-1 to TRBJ2-4; TRBD1 is a possible D gene (5 bases). The CDR3 has 14 residues. The germline V gene encodes CDR1 MGHRA and CDR2 YSYEKL. V lost 1 base, J lost 7 bases, and 11 bases lay in between.

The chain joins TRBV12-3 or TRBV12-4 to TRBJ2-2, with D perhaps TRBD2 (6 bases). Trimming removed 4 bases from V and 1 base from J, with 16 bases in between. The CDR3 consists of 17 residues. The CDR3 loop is CASSYLGGTLNTGELFF. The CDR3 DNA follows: TGTGCCAGCAGTTACCTCGGTGGGACTCTGAACACCGGGGAGCTGTTTTTT.

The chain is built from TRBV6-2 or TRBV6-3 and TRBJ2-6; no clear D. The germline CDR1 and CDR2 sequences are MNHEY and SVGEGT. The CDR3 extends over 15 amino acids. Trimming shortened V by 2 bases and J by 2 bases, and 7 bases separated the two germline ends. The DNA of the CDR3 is TGTGCCAGCAGTTACGTTTACCCTGGGGCCAACGTCCTGACTTTC. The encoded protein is CASSYVYPGANVLTF.

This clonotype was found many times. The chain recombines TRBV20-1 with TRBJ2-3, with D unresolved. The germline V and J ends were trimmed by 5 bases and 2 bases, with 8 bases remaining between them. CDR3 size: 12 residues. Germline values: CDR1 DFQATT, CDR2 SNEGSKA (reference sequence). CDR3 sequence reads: CSAAEITDTQYF. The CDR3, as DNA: TGCAGTGCTGCGGAAATCACAGATACGCAGTATTTT.

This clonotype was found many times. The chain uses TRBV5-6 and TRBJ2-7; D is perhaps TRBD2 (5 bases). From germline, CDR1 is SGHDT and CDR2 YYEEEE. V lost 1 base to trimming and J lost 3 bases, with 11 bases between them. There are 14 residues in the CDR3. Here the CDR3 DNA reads TGTGCCAGCAGCTTGAGGAGGATCGGCTACGAGCAGTACTTC. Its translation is CASSLRRIGYEQYF.

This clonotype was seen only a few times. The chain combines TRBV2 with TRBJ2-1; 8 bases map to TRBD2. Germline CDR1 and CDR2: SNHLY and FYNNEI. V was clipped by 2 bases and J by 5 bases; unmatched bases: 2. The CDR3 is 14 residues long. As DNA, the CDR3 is TGTGCCAGCAGTGAACTACTAGCGGACAATGAGCAGTTCTTC. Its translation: CASSELLADNEQFF.

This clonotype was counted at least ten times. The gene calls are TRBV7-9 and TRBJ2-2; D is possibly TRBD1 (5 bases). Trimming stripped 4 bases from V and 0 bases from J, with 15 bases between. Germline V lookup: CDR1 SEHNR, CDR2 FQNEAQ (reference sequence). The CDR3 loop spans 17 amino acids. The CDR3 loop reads CASSSPGLAANTGELFF. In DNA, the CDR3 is TGTGCCAGCAGCTCCCCAGGGTTAGCCGCGAACACCGGGGAGCTGTTTTTT.

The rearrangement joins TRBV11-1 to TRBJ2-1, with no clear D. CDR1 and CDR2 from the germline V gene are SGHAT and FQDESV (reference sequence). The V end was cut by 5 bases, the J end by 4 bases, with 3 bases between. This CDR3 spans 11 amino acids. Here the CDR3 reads CASSMYNEQFF. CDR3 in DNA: TGTGCCAGCAGCATGTACAATGAGCAGTTCTTC.

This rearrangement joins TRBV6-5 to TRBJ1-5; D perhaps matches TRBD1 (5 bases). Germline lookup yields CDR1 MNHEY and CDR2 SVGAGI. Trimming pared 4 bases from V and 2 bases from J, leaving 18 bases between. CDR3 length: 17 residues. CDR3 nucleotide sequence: TGTGCCAGCAGTTCTGAATCCCGGGACGGACGCAATCAGCCCCAGCATTTT. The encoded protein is CASSSESRDGRNQPQHF.

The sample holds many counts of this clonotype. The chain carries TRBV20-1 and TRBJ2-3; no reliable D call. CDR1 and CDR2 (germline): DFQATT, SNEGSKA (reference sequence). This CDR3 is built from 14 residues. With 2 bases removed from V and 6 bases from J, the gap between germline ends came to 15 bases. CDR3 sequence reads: CSARRPRVGDTQYF. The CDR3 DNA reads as TGCAGTGCTAGAAGACCAAGGGTAGGCGATACGCAGTATTTT.

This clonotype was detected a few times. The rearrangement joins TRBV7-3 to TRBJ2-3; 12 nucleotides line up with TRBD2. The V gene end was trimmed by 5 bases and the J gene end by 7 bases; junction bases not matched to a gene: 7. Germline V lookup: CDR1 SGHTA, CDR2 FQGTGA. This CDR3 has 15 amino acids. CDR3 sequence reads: CASSLTSGGSNTQYF. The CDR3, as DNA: TGTGCCAGCAGCCTCACTAGCGGGGGGTCCAATACGCAGTATTTT.